One and the same sample provided the 23 T cell receptor beta chains below, sequenced in a study of cytomegalovirus exposure and HLA in healthy donors. Both 60 Vbeta primers and 13 Jbeta primers went into the PCR. Sequencing used immunoSEQ multiplex PCR; TCRdb keeps in-frame clones, though not all of them. The table records around 200,000 clones, roughly 80% of them present only once. Specimen: PBMCs. The receptor set was obtained from a man between 35 and 55 years old in good health and CMV-seropositive.

This chain links TRBV18 with TRBJ1-5; TRBD1 matches at 7 bases. The V and J ends lost 1 base and 5 bases, in that order; junction bases with no gene match: 2. Germline V gene lookup returns CDR1 KGHSH and CDR2 LQKENI. CDR3 length equals 14 residues. CDR3 DNA sequence: TGTGCCAGCTCACCACAGGGGGCAGATCAGCCCCAGCATTTT. It is translated as CASSPQGADQPQHF. Using reference TRBV18 and TRBJ1-5 for the parts outside the CDR3, the full variable domain is NAGVMQNPRHLVRRRGQEARLRCSPMKGHSHVYWYRQLPEEGLKFMVYLQKENIIDESGMPKERFSAEFPKEGPSILRIQQVVRGDSAAYFCASSPQGADQPQHFGDGTRLSIL.

The gene calls are TRBV4-1 and TRBJ1-3; D perhaps matches TRBD1 (6 bases). Deletions cut 4 bases from V and 4 bases from J, with 11 bases between. CDR1 is MGHRA and CDR2 is YSYEKL in the germline V gene. This CDR3 has 14 amino acids. The CDR3 bases are TGCGCCAGCAGCCGAACAGGGCCCGGAAACACCATATATTTT. Protein: CASSRTGPGNTIYF.

The chain uses TRBV6-5 and TRBJ1-5, with 10 positions matching TRBD1. CDR1 is MNHEY, CDR2 SVGAGI, per germline. Unmatched junction bases numbered 1, after V lost 6 bases and J lost 2 bases. The CDR3 is made up of 14 amino acids. CDR3 protein: CASRGTGGNQPQHF. CDR3 nucleotide sequence: TGTGCCAGCAGGGGGACAGGGGGCAATCAGCCCCAGCATTTT.

This clone was found a few times. This chain connects TRBV5-1 to TRBJ2-6; no firm D call. Germline V lookup: CDR1 SGHRS, CDR2 YFSETQ. V was shortened by 7 bases and J by 0 bases, with 11 bases between the two germline ends. The CDR3 totals 15 residues. The chain's CDR3 is CASATHSSGANVLTF. CDR3 nucleotides: TGCGCCAGCGCCACACACAGCTCTGGGGCCAACGTCCTGACTTTC.

This clone was recorded a few times. The rearrangement joins TRBV27 to TRBJ1-4, with TRBD1 as a possible D gene (5 bases). Germline V CDR1 and CDR2: MNHEY, SMNVEV (reference sequence). The germline V and J ends were trimmed by 7 bases and 7 bases, with 16 bases remaining between them. This CDR3 has 14 amino acids. The CDR3 bases are TGTGCCAGCAAGTTAGGGGCAGCTAGTGAAAAACTGTTTTTT. Protein product: CASKLGAASEKLFF.

The rearrangement joins TRBV7-2 to TRBJ1-3; D is possibly TRBD1 (5 bases). The germline CDR1 and CDR2 sequences are SGHTA and FQGNSA. The CDR3 runs to 17 residues. V was trimmed by 5 bases and J by 0 bases, leaving 17 bases between them. CDR3 DNA sequence: TGTGCCAGCAGCCCCGCCTTCCGACAGCCCTCTGGAAACACCATATATTTT. It translates to CASSPAFRQPSGNTIYF.

The chain joins TRBV7-2 to TRBJ2-2; TRBD1 might be the D (6 bases). The CDR3 totals 16 residues. CDR1 SGHTA and CDR2 FQGNSA come from the germline V gene. Between the trimmed V and J ends, which lost 5 bases and 1 base, there was a span of 14 bases. CDR3 in amino acids: CASSTTGWQNTGELFF. CDR3 coding DNA: TGTGCCAGCAGCACTACAGGGTGGCAGAACACCGGGGAGCTGTTTTTT.

This clone occurred a few times. The chain combines TRBV7-2 with TRBJ1-1; D unclear. V was cut by 2 bases and J by 5 bases, with 9 bases left in between. The CDR3 totals 13 residues. Looked up from germline, CDR1 is SGHTA and CDR2 is FQGNSA. In DNA, the CDR3 is TGTGCCAGCAGCTTACTAAGGACTACTGAAGCTTTCTTT. This gives the protein CASSLLRTTEAFF.

The chain links TRBV7-6 to TRBJ1-5; no reliable D call. In germline, CDR1 is SGHVS, CDR2 FNYEAQ. Trimming took off 4 bases at V and 2 bases at J, with 9 bases between the two ends. The CDR3 is 14 amino acids. The DNA of the CDR3 is TGTGCCAGCAGCTCGGACGGGGGCAATCAGCCCCAGCATTTT. It translates to CASSSDGGNQPQHF.

The count of this clone is one. The chain employs TRBV5-4 and TRBJ2-3, with D possibly matching TRBD2 (7 bases). The CDR3 spans 16 residues. The V gene lost 3 bases and the J gene lost 4 bases, with 18 bases spanning the gap. Germline V lookup: CDR1 SGHNT, CDR2 YYREEE (reference sequence). DNA of the CDR3: TGTGCCAGCAGCTCCGAGAGGGGGGGCCTGGCAGATACGCAGTATTTT. Its translation is CASSSERGGLADTQYF.

The chain combines TRBV28 with TRBJ1-4; TRBD1 aligns across 7 bases. The CDR3 is 15 residues long. Trimming took 3 bases from V and 5 from J; bases not matched to a gene: 6. Germline CDR1 and CDR2: MDHEN and SYDVKM. The CDR3 protein is CASSLISDRNEKLFF. The CDR3 region has the DNA TGTGCCAGCAGTTTGATTTCGGACAGGAATGAAAAACTGTTTTTT.

This clone was detected a few times. The chain links TRBV21-1 to TRBJ2-5; the tabulated D call, TRBD1, remains unverified against the DNA. TRBV21-1 is noted as a pseudogene. The CDR3 covers 17 residues. The CDR3 is CASSTNGQGLPIETQYF. DNA of the CDR3: TGTGCCAGCAGCACGAATGGGCAGGGTTTACCAATAGAGACCCAGTACTTC.

This clone showed up just once. The rearrangement joins TRBV7-2 to TRBJ2-5; TRBD2 matches at 14 bases. The germline CDR1 and CDR2 sequences are SGHTA and FQGNSA. The V gene end was trimmed by 4 bases and the J gene end by 12 bases; junction bases not matched to a gene: 7. This CDR3 is 14 amino acids long. The CDR3 DNA follows: TGTGCCAGCAGCTCCGGACTAGCGGGGGGTCCGAAGTACTTC. This translates into CASSSGLAGGPKYF.

DNA for the CDR3: TGTGCCAGCAGGGGGGGTCGCAATCAGCCCCAGCATTTT. Its protein is CASRGGRNQPQHF. The chain has TRBV2 and TRBJ1-5; TRBD1 might be the D (5 bases). Trimming shortened V by 6 bases and J by 2 bases, and 8 bases separated the two germline ends. Germline V gene lookup returns CDR1 SNHLY and CDR2 FYNNEI. There are 13 residues in the CDR3. Drawing the rest from reference TRBV2 and TRBJ1-5, the complete variable domain is EPEVTQTPSHQVTQMGQEVILRCVPISNHLYFYWYRQILGQKVEFLVSFYNNEISEKSEIFDDQFSVERPDGSNFTLKIRSTKLEDSAMYFCASRGGRNQPQHFGDGTRLSIL.

This chain joins TRBV9 and TRBJ2-5, with 10 bases aligning to TRBD2. This CDR3 has 18 residues. Germline V gene lookup returns CDR1 SGDLS and CDR2 YYNGEE. V lost 3 bases to trimming and J lost 4 bases; unmatched junction nucleotides: 15. The CDR3 spells CASSEGGLAGGRGETQYF. Written as DNA, the CDR3 is TGTGCCAGCAGCGAAGGGGGGTTAGCGGGGGGTAGAGGAGAGACCCAGTACTTC.

This clone was counted a single time. The chain couples TRBV5-1 to TRBJ2-5; weak D call: TRBD2 (6 bases). Trimming took 0 bases from V and 0 from J, leaving 9 bases between them. Looked up from germline, CDR1 is SGHRS and CDR2 is YFSETQ. This CDR3 has 15 residues. CDR3 amino acids: CASSLESGDQETQYF. Here the CDR3 DNA reads TGCGCCAGCAGCTTGGAGTCGGGGGACCAAGAGACCCAGTACTTC.

The CDR3 DNA is TGTGCCAGCAGCGCTTGGAGCACTGAAGCTTTCTTT. It is translated as CASSAWSTEAFF. This chain links TRBV7-2 with TRBJ1-1, with D hard to call. The germline gives CDR1 SGHTA, CDR2 FQGNSA. Trimming removed 5 bases at V and 4 bases at J, with 8 bases between. The CDR3 runs to 12 residues.

This chain joins TRBV7-9 and TRBJ2-5; D perhaps matches TRBD2 (6 bases). Germline V gene data show CDR1 as SEHNR and CDR2 as FQNEAQ (reference sequence). The CDR3 runs to 15 residues. Trimming took 2 bases from V and 2 from J, leaving 12 bases between them. CDR3 bases: TGTGCCAGCAGCTTATTCGGGACTGGGCAAGAGACCCAGTACTTC. As protein: CASSLFGTGQETQYF.

This chain uses TRBV29-1 with TRBJ2-7, with D perhaps TRBD1 (6 bases). Trimming pared 5 bases from V and 9 bases from J, leaving 14 bases between. CDR1 SQVTM and CDR2 ANQGSEA come from the germline V gene. The CDR3 consists of 11 residues. The CDR3 spells CSVRTDERQYF. The CDR3 DNA reads as TGCAGCGTTCGGACAGACGAAAGGCAGTACTTC.

The CDR3 DNA is TGTGCCAGCAGTTACTCTGGCACCCTGGAGGGGACCCAGTACTTC. It translates to CASSYSGTLEGTQYF. The J gene is TRBJ2-5, the V gene TRBV6-5; a weak D match, TRBD2 (6 bases). V lost 0 bases and J lost 7, with 15 bases in between. The CDR3 has 15 amino acids. Germline V gene lookup returns CDR1 MNHEY and CDR2 SVGAGI.

The chain recombines TRBV25-1 with TRBJ2-2; maybe TRBD2 (7 bases). Germline lookup yields CDR1 MGHDK and CDR2 SYGVNS. V was pared by 2 bases and J by 4 bases, with 8 bases between. This CDR3 is 14 amino acids long. CDR3 sequence reads: CASSEAGATGELFF. DNA for the CDR3: TGTGCCAGCAGTGAAGCGGGGGCCACCGGGGAGCTGTTTTTT.

This chain joins TRBV9 and TRBJ2-1; 8 positions match TRBD2. The V and J ends lost 0 bases and 3 bases, in that order; junction bases with no gene match: 2. The germline gives CDR1 SGDLS, CDR2 YYNGEE. CDR3 length equals 15 residues. CDR3 in DNA: TGTGCCAGCAGCGTAGTCGGGGGGGTCTACAATGAGCAGTTCTTC. It translates to CASSVVGGVYNEQFF. Full variable domain (rest looked up from reference TRBV9 and TRBJ2-1): DSGVTQTPKHLITATGQRVTLRCSPRSGDLSVYWYQQSLDQGLQFLIQYYNGEERAKGNILERFSAQQFPDLHSELNLSSLELGDSALYFCASSVVGGVYNEQFFGPGTRLTVL.

The chain has TRBV19 and TRBJ2-5, with D uncertain. Matching the DNA end better, TRBJ2-7 makes the J call doubtful. The CDR3 is 14 residues long. Looked up from germline, CDR1 is LNHDA and CDR2 is SQIVND (reference sequence). CDR3 sequence reads: CASSAQDYSYEQYF. CDR3 nucleotide sequence: TGTGCCAGTAGCGCCCAGGATTACTCCTACGAGCAGTACTTC.